This TCR beta chain was retrieved from a study of shared clonotypes between healthy human individuals. Using immunoSEQ multiplex PCR, the repertoire was profiled, and TCRdb retains in-frame clones only, with some absent. The sample has approximately 740,000 clones, around 92% seen once. As defined, naive CD8 cells were CD45RO-negative and positively selected for CCR7, with terminally differentiated effector memory CD45RA+ cells excluded. A remark on this clone: It is unclear where the CDR3 begins or ends on the DNA, so no DNA is shown, and the CDR3 is as TCRdb lists it.

This receptor was taken from a man aged 30 to 45 in good health. Sequencing was carried out using naive CD8+ T cells sorted from blood.

CDR3 amino acids: CASSQIAVGTGAFF. The chain has TRBV4-1 and TRBJ2-1; the table's D call, TRBD1, has no DNA check behind it. Germline V gives CDR1 MGHRA, CDR2 YSYEKL. Including both end residues, the CDR3 is 14 amino acids long.